This TCR beta chain was captured by sequencing in a study of CD8+ T cells in alopecia areata. To note about this clone: Its specificity is not known.

Germline loops: CDR1 SQVTM, CDR2 ANQGSEA. The V gene lost 5 bases and the J gene lost 5 bases, with 21 bases spanning the gap. The CDR3 is made up of 15 amino acids. Treatment meaning: oral pan-JAK inhibitor, 5-10 mg twice daily. Those with alopecia areata gave lesional scalp punch biopsies and peripheral blood. Regarding the study as a whole: Tofacitinib produced a significant decrease in scalp clonality and in expanded CD8+ clones among the top 100. Throughout tofacitinib, many expanded lesional clones continued to persist in scalp and blood. Relative to normal scalp, lesional scalp, especially alopecia totalis/universalis, showed higher clonality.

cDNA serving as the sequencing template came from extracted, reverse transcribed RNA. Profiled with immunoSEQ multiplex PCR; TCRdb holds only in-frame clones, not every one. The sample records about 110,000 clones, over 80% being singletons. This receptor was taken from a human donor with alopecia areata. V gene TRBV29-1 combines with J gene TRBJ1-2; D not certain. The source was CD8+ T cells sorted from blood, collected at week 24, from a patient treated with tofacitinib. The CDR3 nucleotides read TGCAGCGTTAACTTGGGCGGGGTGACGGGTTATGGCTACACCTTC. This encodes CSVNLGGVTGYGYTF.